This T cell receptor (beta chain) was retrieved from a study of OX40 agonist ivuxolimab in advanced cancers. Study information: Patients in dose escalation had liver, melanoma, kidney or head and neck cancers. Of mixed ages from about 20 to 90 and averaging roughly 64 years, the group was almost 85% male. Prior checkpoint blockade (anti-PD-1, anti-PD-L1 or anti-CTLA-4) was permitted; approximately 40% had it.

Enrollment shut out patients with autoimmune disease history or systemic immunosuppression. Profiling relied on immunoSEQ multiplex PCR, and the TCRdb table lists in-frame clones only, not all of them. The sample has about 42,000 clones; about 82% are singletons. CDR3 length equals 16 residues. Trimming at V came to 3 bases and at J to 2 bases, leaving 9 bases not matched to a gene. V is TRBV23-1 and J is TRBJ1-2, with TRBD1 matching over 7 bases. TRBV23-1 qualifies as an ORF whose function is uncertain. Sequencing used CD4+ or CD8+ T cells sorted from blood, obtained in a trial of the OX40 agonist ivuxolimab. This receptor was identified in an adult with an advanced solid tumor such as melanoma, head and neck, liver or kidney cancer. CDR3 in amino acids: CASSHPGGGNNYGYTF. DNA of the CDR3: TGCGCCAGCAGTCACCCAGGGGGGGGGAACAACTATGGCTACACCTTC.